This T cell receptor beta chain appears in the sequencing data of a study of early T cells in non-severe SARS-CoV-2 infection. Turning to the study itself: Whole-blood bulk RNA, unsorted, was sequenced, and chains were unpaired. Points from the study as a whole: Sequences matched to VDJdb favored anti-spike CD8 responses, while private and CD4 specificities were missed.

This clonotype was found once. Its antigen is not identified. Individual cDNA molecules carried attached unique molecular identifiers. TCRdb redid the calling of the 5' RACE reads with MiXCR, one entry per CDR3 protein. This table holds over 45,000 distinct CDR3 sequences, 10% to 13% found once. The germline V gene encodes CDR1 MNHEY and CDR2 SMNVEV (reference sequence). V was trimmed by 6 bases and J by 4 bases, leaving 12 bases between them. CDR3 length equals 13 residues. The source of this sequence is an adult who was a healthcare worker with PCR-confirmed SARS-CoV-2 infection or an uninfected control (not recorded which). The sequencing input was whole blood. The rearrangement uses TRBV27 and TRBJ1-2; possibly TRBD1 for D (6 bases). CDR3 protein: CASSQTGTYGYTF. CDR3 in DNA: TGTGCCAGCAGCCAAACAGGGACCTATGGCTACACCTTC.